The rows below give T cell receptor beta chains drawn from one sample of a study of cytomegalovirus exposure and HLA in healthy donors. Profiled with immunoSEQ multiplex PCR; TCRdb holds only in-frame clones, not every one. The table includes about 150,000 clones, 77% detected once. The specimen was PBMCs. Receptors originate from a male donor in good health and CMV-seronegative. CDR3s include the opening cysteine and the closing phenylalanine or tryptophan. The order of the fields is CDR3 DNA, CDR3 protein, CDR3 length, clone size, D gene, J gene, V gene. The D gene is left open where the match is weak. Size tells how often a clone was seen (once, few, many) or the class of an expanded clone, and some rows leave it out.

CDR3nt: TGCAGCGTTACAGGGACAGGGGTAGGGACCGGGGAGCTGTTTTTT
CDR3aa: CSVTGTGVGTGELFF
len: 15
abundance: .
d_gene: TRBD1
j_gene: TRBJ2-2
v_gene: TRBV29-1

CDR3nt: TGTGCCAGCAGCCCTCGGACAGGGTGGAACACTGAAGCTTTCTTT
CDR3aa: CASSPRTGWNTEAFF
len: 15
abundance: .
d_gene: TRBD1
j_gene: TRBJ1-1
v_gene: TRBV9

CDR3nt: TGTGCCAGCAGCCAAAACTCGGGACTAGCGGGGGGCCGTCCCACAGATACGCAGTATTTT
CDR3aa: CASSQNSGLAGGRPTDTQYF
len: 20
abundance: .
d_gene: TRBD2
j_gene: TRBJ2-3
v_gene: TRBV4-2

CDR3nt: TGTGCCAGCAGAAAACAGGGGGCGCAAAACGGGGAGCTGTTTTTT
CDR3aa: CASRKQGAQNGELFF
len: 15
abundance: .
d_gene: TRBD1
j_gene: TRBJ2-2
v_gene: TRBV27

CDR3nt: TGTGCCAGCAGACCAAGGACAGGTGTAAACACTGAAGCTTTCTTT
CDR3aa: CASRPRTGVNTEAFF
len: 15
abundance: .
d_gene: TRBD1
j_gene: TRBJ1-1
v_gene: TRBV7-8

CDR3nt: TGTGCCAGCAGCTTCGTGGGGCGGCGCACTGAAGCTTTCTTT
CDR3aa: CASSFVGRRTEAFF
len: 14
abundance: .
d_gene: .
j_gene: TRBJ1-1
v_gene: TRBV5-4

CDR3nt: TGCGCCAGCAGCTTGGCTCTAGCGGGATTCCCAAGCTCCTACAATGAGCAGTTCTTC
CDR3aa: CASSLALAGFPSSYNEQFF
len: 19
abundance: few
d_gene: TRBD2
j_gene: TRBJ2-1
v_gene: TRBV5-1

CDR3nt: TGTGCCAGCAGCTTAGAAGAGCTCTCCCACGAGCAGTACTTC
CDR3aa: CASSLEELSHEQYF
len: 14
abundance: .
d_gene: .
j_gene: TRBJ2-7
v_gene: TRBV11-2

CDR3nt: TGTGCCAGCACCCAAGGCAGGTTGAATGAGCAGTTCTTC
CDR3aa: CASTQGRLNEQFF
len: 13
abundance: .
d_gene: .
j_gene: TRBJ2-1
v_gene: TRBV6-5

CDR3nt: TGCGCCAGCAGCCAAGATGCTGGACAGGTCAACTATGGCTACACCTTC
CDR3aa: CASSQDAGQVNYGYTF
len: 16
abundance: .
d_gene: TRBD1
j_gene: TRBJ1-2
v_gene: TRBV4-3

CDR3nt: TGTGCCAGTAGTACCCAATCAGGATTCAAGTGGCCAGAAGCTTTCTTT
CDR3aa: CASSTQSGFKWPEAFF
len: 16
abundance: .
d_gene: .
j_gene: TRBJ1-1
v_gene: TRBV19

CDR3nt: TGTGCCAGTAGTATTGGGGCCGTTGGGTTCTTC
CDR3aa: CASSIGAVGFF
len: 11
abundance: few
d_gene: .
j_gene: TRBJ2-1
v_gene: TRBV19

CDR3nt: TGTGCCAGCAGCTCAACCCCGGTTGCCGGGGAGCTGTTTTTT
CDR3aa: CASSSTPVAGELFF
len: 14
abundance: once
d_gene: .
j_gene: TRBJ2-2
v_gene: TRBV7-2

CDR3nt: TGTGCCAGCAGCCCGGGGACTTGGGGAAGGTCTGAAAAACTGTTTTTT
CDR3aa: CASSPGTWGRSEKLFF
len: 16
abundance: .
d_gene: .
j_gene: TRBJ1-4
v_gene: TRBV5-8

CDR3nt: TGTGCCAGTAGTATAGGGGGACACAAGGACCCTTACAATGAGCAGTTCTTC
CDR3aa: CASSIGGHKDPYNEQFF
len: 17
abundance: .
d_gene: .
j_gene: TRBJ2-1
v_gene: TRBV19

CDR3nt: TGCGCCAGCAGCCATACACCCCCCAGGCAGCATAGCAATCAGCCCCAGCATTTT
CDR3aa: CASSHTPPRQHSNQPQHF
len: 18
abundance: .
d_gene: .
j_gene: TRBJ1-5
v_gene: TRBV4-1

CDR3nt: TGTGCCACCCAGTCACCCGGGACTGAAGCTTTCTTT
CDR3aa: CATQSPGTEAFF
len: 12
abundance: .
d_gene: .
j_gene: TRBJ1-1
v_gene: TRBV7-8

CDR3nt: TGTGCCAGCAGCTTTCAGGGGGTGGCCATATATTTT
CDR3aa: CASSFQGVAIYF
len: 12
abundance: .
d_gene: TRBD1
j_gene: TRBJ1-3
v_gene: TRBV13

CDR3nt: TGCGCCAGCAGCCAACAGGGCTATGGCTACACCTTC
CDR3aa: CASSQQGYGYTF
len: 12
abundance: .
d_gene: .
j_gene: TRBJ1-2
v_gene: TRBV4-3

CDR3nt: TGTGCCAGCAGTGGAGGCAATCCTATTAGCAATCAGCCCCAGCATTTT
CDR3aa: CASSGGNPISNQPQHF
len: 16
abundance: few
d_gene: .
j_gene: TRBJ1-5
v_gene: TRBV6-4

CDR3nt: TGTGCCAGCACCTGGGACTACATCTACGAGCAGTACTTC
CDR3aa: CASTWDYIYEQYF
len: 13
abundance: .
d_gene: TRBD2
j_gene: TRBJ2-7
v_gene: TRBV6-1

CDR3nt: TGTGCCAGCAGTTTCCGGACTGTCTACAATGAGCAGTTCTTC
CDR3aa: CASSFRTVYNEQFF
len: 14
abundance: .
d_gene: .
j_gene: TRBJ2-1
v_gene: TRBV27

CDR3nt: TGCGCCAGCAGCTCAGGGGGTTCCGCCTACGAGCAGTACTTC
CDR3aa: CASSSGGSAYEQYF
len: 14
abundance: .
d_gene: TRBD1
j_gene: TRBJ2-7
v_gene: TRBV5-1

CDR3nt: TGTGCCAGTAGTCAAACCGGGACAGGGGGATCGAACACCGGGGAGCTGTTTTTT
CDR3aa: CASSQTGTGGSNTGELFF
len: 18
abundance: .
d_gene: TRBD1
j_gene: TRBJ2-2
v_gene: TRBV19

CDR3nt: TGCGCCAGCAGCTTGGGAACGACTACCACAGAGACCCAGTACTTC
CDR3aa: CASSLGTTTTETQYF
len: 15
abundance: .
d_gene: .
j_gene: TRBJ2-5
v_gene: TRBV5-1